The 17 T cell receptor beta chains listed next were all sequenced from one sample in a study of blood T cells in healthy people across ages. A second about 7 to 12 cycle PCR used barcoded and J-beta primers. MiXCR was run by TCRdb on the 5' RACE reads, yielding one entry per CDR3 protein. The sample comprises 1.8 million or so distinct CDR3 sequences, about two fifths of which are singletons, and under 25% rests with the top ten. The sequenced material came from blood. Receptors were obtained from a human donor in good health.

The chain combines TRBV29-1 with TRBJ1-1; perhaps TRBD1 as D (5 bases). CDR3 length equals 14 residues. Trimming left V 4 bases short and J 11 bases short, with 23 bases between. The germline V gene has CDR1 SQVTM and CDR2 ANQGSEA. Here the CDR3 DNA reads TGCAGCGTTGGATGGCGGGTCAGGGATCGACGGGCTTTCTTT. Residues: CSVGWRVRDRRAFF.

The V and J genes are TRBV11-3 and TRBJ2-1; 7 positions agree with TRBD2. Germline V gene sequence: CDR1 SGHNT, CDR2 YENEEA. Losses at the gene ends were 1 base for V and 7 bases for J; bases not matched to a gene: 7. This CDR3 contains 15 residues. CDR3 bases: TGTGCCAGCAGCTTAGGGGGACGGGAGGTTAATGAGCAGTTCTTC. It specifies CASSLGGREVNEQFF. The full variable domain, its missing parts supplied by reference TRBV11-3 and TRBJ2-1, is EAGVVQSPRYKIIEKKQPVAFWCNPISGHNTLYWYLQNLGQGPELLIRYENEEAVDDSQLPKDRFSAERLKGVDSTLKIQPAELGDSAVYLCASSLGGREVNEQFFGPGTRLTVL.

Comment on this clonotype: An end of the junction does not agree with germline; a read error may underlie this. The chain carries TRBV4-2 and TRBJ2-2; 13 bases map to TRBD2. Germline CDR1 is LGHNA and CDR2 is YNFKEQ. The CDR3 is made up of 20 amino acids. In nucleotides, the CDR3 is TGTGCCAGCAACCAAGATCCCCGGACTAGCGGGGGCCTGAACACCGGGGAGCTGTTTTTT. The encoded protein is CASNQDPRTSGGLNTGELFF.

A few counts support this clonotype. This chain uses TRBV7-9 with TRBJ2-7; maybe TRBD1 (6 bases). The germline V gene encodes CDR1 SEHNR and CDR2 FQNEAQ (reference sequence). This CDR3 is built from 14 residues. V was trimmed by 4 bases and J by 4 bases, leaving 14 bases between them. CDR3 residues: CASSSGRGVYEQYF. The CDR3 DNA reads TGTGCCAGCAGCTCCGGCAGGGGTGTGTACGAGCAGTACTTC.

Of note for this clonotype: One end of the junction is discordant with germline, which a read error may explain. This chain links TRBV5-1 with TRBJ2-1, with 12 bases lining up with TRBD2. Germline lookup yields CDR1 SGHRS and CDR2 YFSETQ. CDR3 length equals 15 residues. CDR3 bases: TGCGCCAGCAGCCAGACTAGCGGGAGCTACACTGAGCAGTTCTTC. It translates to CASSQTSGSYTEQFF.

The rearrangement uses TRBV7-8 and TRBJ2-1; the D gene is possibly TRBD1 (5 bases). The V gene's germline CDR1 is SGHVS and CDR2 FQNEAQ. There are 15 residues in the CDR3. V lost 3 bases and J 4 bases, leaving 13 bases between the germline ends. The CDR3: CASSFNRQPYNEQFF. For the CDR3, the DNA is TGTGCCAGCAGCTTCAACCGACAGCCATACAATGAGCAGTTCTTC.

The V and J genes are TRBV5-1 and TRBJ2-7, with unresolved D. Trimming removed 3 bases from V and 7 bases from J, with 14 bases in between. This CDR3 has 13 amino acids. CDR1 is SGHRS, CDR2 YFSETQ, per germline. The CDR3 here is CASSSTSTWEQYF. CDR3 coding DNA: TGCGCCAGCAGCTCGACTTCTACGTGGGAGCAGTACTTC.

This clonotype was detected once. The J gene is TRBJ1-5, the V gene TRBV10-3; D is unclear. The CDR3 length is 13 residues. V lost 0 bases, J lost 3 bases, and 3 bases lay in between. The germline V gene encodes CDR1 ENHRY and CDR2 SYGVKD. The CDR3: CAISESSNQPQHF. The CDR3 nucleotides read TGTGCCATCAGTGAGTCGTCCAATCAGCCCCAGCATTTT.

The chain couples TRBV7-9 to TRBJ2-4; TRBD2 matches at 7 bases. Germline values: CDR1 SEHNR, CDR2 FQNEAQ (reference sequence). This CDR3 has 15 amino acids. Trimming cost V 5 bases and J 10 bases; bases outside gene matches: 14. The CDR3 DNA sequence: TGTGCCAGCAGCACGGGGGGAAGGGACTGGTGGATTCAGTACTTC. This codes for CASSTGGRDWWIQYF. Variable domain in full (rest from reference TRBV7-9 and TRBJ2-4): DTGVSQNPRHKITKRGQNVTFRCDPISEHNRLYWYRQTLGQGPEFLTYFQNEAQLEKSRLLSDRFSAERPKGSFSTLEIQRTEQGDSAMYLCASSTGGRDWWIQYFGAGTRLSVL.

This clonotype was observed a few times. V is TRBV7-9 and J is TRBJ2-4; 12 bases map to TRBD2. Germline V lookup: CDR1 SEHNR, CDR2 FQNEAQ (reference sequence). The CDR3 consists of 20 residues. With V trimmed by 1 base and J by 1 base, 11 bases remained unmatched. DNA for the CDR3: TGTGCCAGCAGCTTAGGGGCTCTGACTAGCGGGGGAGACGCCAAAAACATTCAGTACTTC. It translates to CASSLGALTSGGDAKNIQYF.

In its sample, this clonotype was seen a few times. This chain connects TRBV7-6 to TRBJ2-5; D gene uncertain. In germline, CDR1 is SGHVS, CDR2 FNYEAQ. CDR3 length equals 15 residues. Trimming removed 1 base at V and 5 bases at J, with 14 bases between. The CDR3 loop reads CASSLDGSIWETQYF. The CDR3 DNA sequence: TGTGCCAGCAGCTTAGACGGTAGCATTTGGGAGACCCAGTACTTC.

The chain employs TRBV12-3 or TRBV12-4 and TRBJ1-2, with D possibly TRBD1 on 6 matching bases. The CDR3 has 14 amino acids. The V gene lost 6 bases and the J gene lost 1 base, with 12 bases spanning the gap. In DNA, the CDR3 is TGTGCCAGCAGGCGGACAGAAGTTAACTATGGCTACACCTTC. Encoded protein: CASRRTEVNYGYTF.

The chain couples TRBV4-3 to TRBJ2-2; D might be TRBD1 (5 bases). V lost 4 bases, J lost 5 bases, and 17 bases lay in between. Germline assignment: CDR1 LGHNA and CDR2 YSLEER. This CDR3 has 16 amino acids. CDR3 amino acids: CASSLRQPPQTGELFF. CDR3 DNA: TGCGCCAGCAGCCTCAGACAGCCACCACAAACCGGGGAGCTGTTTTTT.

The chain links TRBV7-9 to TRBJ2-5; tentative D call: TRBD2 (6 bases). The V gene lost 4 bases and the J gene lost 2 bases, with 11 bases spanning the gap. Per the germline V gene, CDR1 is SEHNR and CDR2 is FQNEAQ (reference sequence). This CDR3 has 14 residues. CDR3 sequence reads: CASSWTTAQETQYF. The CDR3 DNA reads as TGTGCCAGCAGCTGGACTACAGCTCAAGAGACCCAGTACTTC.

CDR3 region: CASSLSQWSSYEQYF. CDR3 nucleotide sequence: TGTGCCAGCAGTTTAAGTCAGTGGAGTTCCTACGAGCAGTACTTC. The rearrangement uses TRBV28 and TRBJ2-7, with D uncertain. V was cut by 2 bases and J by 1 base, with 12 bases left in between. Per germline, CDR1 MDHEN and CDR2 SYDVKM. The CDR3 spans 15 residues.

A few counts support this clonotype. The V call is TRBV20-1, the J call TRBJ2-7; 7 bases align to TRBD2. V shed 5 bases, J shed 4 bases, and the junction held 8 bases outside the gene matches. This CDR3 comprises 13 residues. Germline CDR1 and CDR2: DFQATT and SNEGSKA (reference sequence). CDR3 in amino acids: CSASPGLEYEQYF. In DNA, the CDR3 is TGCAGTGCTTCACCCGGACTAGAGTACGAGCAGTACTTC.

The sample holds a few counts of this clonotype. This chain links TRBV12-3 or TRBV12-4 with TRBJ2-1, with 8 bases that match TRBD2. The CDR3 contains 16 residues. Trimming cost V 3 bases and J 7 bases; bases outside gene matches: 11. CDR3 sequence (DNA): TGTGCCAGCAGTTTTTCGAACGGGGGGGCCGGGAATGAGCAGTTCTTC. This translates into CASSFSNGGAGNEQFF.